This T cell receptor beta chain was sequenced for a study of blood T cell repertoires in COVID-19. For the study at large: Sources were T cells, B-cell-depleted T cells, or PBMCs; the material itself was cDNA or gDNA.

This table comes from immunoSEQ multiplex PCR, and its TCRdb copy is limited to in-frame clones, with some not included. This table holds around 53,000 clones, 76% found once. The CDR3 loop spans 13 amino acids. CDR1 is SGHNT and CDR2 is YYREEE in the germline V gene (reference sequence). V lost 0 bases to trimming and J lost 1 base, with 4 bases between them. This chain connects TRBV5-4 to TRBJ1-1, with unresolved D. The specimen was peripheral blood. The receptor was isolated from a man in his forties or fifties with active or convalescent COVID-19. CDR3 sequence reads: CASSLAKNTEAFF. The DNA for the CDR3 is TGTGCCAGCAGCTTGGCCAAGAACACTGAAGCTTTCTTT.